Below, 30 T cell receptor beta chains from the same sample are listed, as sequenced in a study of CD8 T cells in ankylosing spondylitis. MiXCR, applied by TCRdb to the 5' RACE reads, yields one record per CDR3 protein. The sample yields over 100,000 distinct CDR3 sequences, about an eighth seen once. What was sequenced was blood, either unsorted or a sorted T cell fraction (not recorded which). These receptors were obtained from a female donor with ankylosing spondylitis or in good health (not recorded which).

This clonotype was observed a handful of times. The chain carries TRBV7-9 and TRBJ1-1, with D possibly being TRBD1 (6 bases). This CDR3 is built from 13 residues. CDR1 is SEHNR, CDR2 FQNEAQ, per germline (reference sequence). V lost 11 bases and J lost 5, with 18 bases in between. In nucleotides, the CDR3 is TGTGCCGGCGGTCCAGGGGTAAGAACTGAAGCTTTCTTT. Protein sequence: CAGGPGVRTEAFF.

The chain combines TRBV18 with TRBJ2-7; TRBD2 aligns across 8 bases. The CDR3 has 15 amino acids. Germline V gives CDR1 KGHSH, CDR2 LQKENI. V lost 3 bases, J lost 2 bases, and 6 bases stayed unmatched. DNA of the CDR3: TGTGCCAGCTCACCGTTAACTAGCGGTACCTACGAGCAGTACTTC. The encoded protein is CASSPLTSGTYEQYF.

This clonotype has only a few counts. This rearrangement joins TRBV7-2 to TRBJ2-5; 11 positions agree with TRBD2. Germline V lookup: CDR1 SGHTA, CDR2 FQGNSA. V was pared by 1 base and J by 7 bases, with 8 bases of the junction left unmatched. This CDR3 is built from 16 residues. The CDR3 protein is CASSLVGLAGGGTQYF. Here the CDR3 DNA reads TGTGCCAGCAGCTTAGTCGGTCTAGCGGGAGGAGGGACCCAGTACTTC.

This clonotype was found many times. This chain joins TRBV19 and TRBJ1-1, with 9 bases matching TRBD1. The J segment lost 10 bases and the V segment lost 6 bases, leaving 15 bases of the junction unmatched. The germline V gene has CDR1 LNHDA and CDR2 SQIVND (reference sequence). The CDR3 runs to 15 residues. The CDR3 bases are TGTGCCAGTAGGCATCGTCCGGGACAGGGCGGTAGAGCTTTCTTT. Translating gives CASRHRPGQGGRAFF.

This clonotype was counted at least ten times. V and J are TRBV7-8 and TRBJ2-7; TRBD2 agrees at 11 bases. The length of the CDR3 is 15 residues. From germline, CDR1 is SGHVS and CDR2 FQNEAQ. V was clipped by 6 bases and J by 1 base; unmatched bases: 5. The CDR3 loop reads CASRTGTSGSYEQYF. The CDR3 DNA reads as TGTGCCAGCAGAACCGGGACTAGCGGATCCTACGAGCAGTACTTC.

The genes are TRBV5-1 and TRBJ1-1, with TRBD1 matching 7 bases. V gave up 4 bases and J gave up 11 bases; unmatched junction bases: 11. From germline, CDR1 is SGHRS and CDR2 YFSETQ. There are 13 residues in the CDR3. The CDR3 loop is CASSPRQGMTAFF. The CDR3 DNA reads as TGCGCCAGCAGCCCTCGACAGGGCATGACTGCTTTCTTT. The full variable domain, in which reference TRBV5-1 and TRBJ1-1 provide the parts outside the CDR3, is KAGVTQTPRYLIKTRGQQVTLSCSPISGHRSVSWYQQTPGQGLQFLFEYFSETQRNKGNFPGRFSGRQFSNSRSEMNVSTLELGDSALYLCASSPRQGMTAFFGQGTRLTVV.

This clonotype was seen at least ten times. The rearrangement links TRBV7-8 to TRBJ2-2; 10 nucleotides match TRBD2. CDR1 and CDR2 from the germline V gene are SGHVS and FQNEAQ. Trimming took 4 bases from V and 1 from J; bases not matched to a gene: 9. The CDR3 consists of 18 residues. CDR3 sequence: CASSSLAGGSQNTGELFF. The CDR3 nucleotides are TGTGCCAGCAGCTCGTTAGCGGGAGGATCCCAGAACACCGGGGAGCTGTTTTTT.

This clonotype came up a few times. The rearrangement links TRBV18 to TRBJ1-1; weak D call: TRBD1 (6 bases). Germline V gives CDR1 KGHSH, CDR2 LQKENI. CDR3 size: 18 residues. V was shortened by 3 bases and J by 4 bases, with 24 bases between the two germline ends. The CDR3 is CASSPSMDAGAGGTEAFF. The CDR3 DNA sequence: TGTGCCAGCTCACCGTCGATGGATGCGGGGGCAGGCGGCACTGAAGCTTTCTTT.

This clonotype occurred many times. This rearrangement joins TRBV20-1 to TRBJ1-1; TRBD1 agrees at 7 bases. Germline CDR1 and CDR2: DFQATT and SNEGSKA (reference sequence). The J segment lost 3 bases and the V segment lost 3 bases, leaving 7 bases of the junction unmatched. The CDR3 totals 14 residues. The CDR3 is CSARVTGIYTEAFF. The DNA of the CDR3 is TGCAGTGCTAGGGTGACAGGGATTTACACTGAAGCTTTCTTT.

This clonotype appeared many times. The CDR3: CSVETAGRSPGELFF. The CDR3 coding sequence is TGCAGCGTTGAAACCGCGGGCCGTTCTCCTGGGGAGCTGTTTTTT. This rearrangement joins TRBV29-1 to TRBJ2-2; maybe TRBD2 (5 bases). Per the germline V gene, CDR1 is SQVTM and CDR2 is ANQGSEA. V was pared by 2 bases and J by 8 bases, with 18 bases between. The CDR3 contains 15 residues.

This clonotype has a count of ten or more. The genes are TRBV7-2 and TRBJ2-3, with no clear D. From germline, CDR1 is SGHTA and CDR2 FQGNSA. Trimming stripped 2 bases from V and 1 base from J, with 10 bases between. This CDR3 has 15 residues. The CDR3 coding sequence is TGTGCCAGCAGCTTAATGCTGGTGGGCACAGATACGCAGTATTTT. Protein: CASSLMLVGTDTQYF.

In this sample, this clonotype turned up many times. This chain joins TRBV20-1 and TRBJ2-5; D call uncertain. The germline V and J ends were trimmed by 6 bases and 4 bases, with 15 bases remaining between them. The CDR3 is 13 amino acids. In germline, CDR1 is DFQATT, CDR2 SNEGSKA (reference sequence). The DNA of the CDR3 is TGCAGTGCATCAAAAATGAACCCAGAGACCCAGTACTTC. This codes for CSASKMNPETQYF.

This clonotype was observed a few times. The chain uses TRBV5-5 and TRBJ1-1; D gene uncertain. Germline-derived CDR1 and CDR2 are SGHKS and YYEKEE (reference sequence). The CDR3 extends over 13 amino acids. The V and J ends lost 2 bases and 4 bases respectively, with 9 bases between them. CDR3 in amino acids: CASSFVGSTEAFF. CDR3 bases: TGTGCCAGCAGCTTCGTTGGGAGCACTGAAGCTTTCTTT.

This clonotype was observed at least ten times. The chain combines TRBV5-1 with TRBJ2-3; D possibly corresponds to TRBD2 (5 bases). The CDR3 spans 15 residues. V lost 3 bases, J lost 0 bases, and 11 bases lay in between. Germline values: CDR1 SGHRS, CDR2 YFSETQ. The CDR3 DNA sequence: TGCGCCAGCAGCTCTAAGGGAGCTAGCACAGATACGCAGTATTTT. Its protein product is CASSSKGASTDTQYF. Drawing the rest from reference TRBV5-1 and TRBJ2-3, the complete variable domain is KAGVTQTPRYLIKTRGQQVTLSCSPISGHRSVSWYQQTPGQGLQFLFEYFSETQRNKGNFPGRFSGRQFSNSRSEMNVSTLELGDSALYLCASSSKGASTDTQYFGPGTRLTVL.

This chain uses TRBV4-1 with TRBJ2-7; 7 bases map to TRBD2. The CDR3 consists of 14 residues. The V gene's germline CDR1 is MGHRA and CDR2 YSYEKL. V was clipped by 5 bases and J by 4 bases; unmatched bases: 8. The DNA of the CDR3 is TGCGCCAGCAGCATTGGGGAGGGAAGGTACGAGCAGTACTTC. It specifies CASSIGEGRYEQYF.

The chain joins TRBV10-3 to TRBJ2-4; 8 bases align to TRBD1. The trim removed 6 bases at V and 7 bases at J, leaving 11 bases unmatched. CDR1 and CDR2 (germline): ENHRY, SYGVKD. This CDR3 is 15 amino acids long. CDR3 protein: CAIRAGNTGGNIQYF. Written as DNA, the CDR3 is TGTGCCATCAGAGCCGGCAACACAGGGGGGAACATTCAGTACTTC.

The J gene is TRBJ1-3, the V gene TRBV29-1, with 7 bases identical to TRBD1. This CDR3 comprises 16 residues. CDR1 is SQVTM, CDR2 ANQGSEA, per germline. Trimming cost V 1 base and J 0 bases; bases outside gene matches: 6. The CDR3 region is CSVEAAGQFSGNTIYF. The CDR3, as DNA: TGCAGCGTTGAAGCCGCGGGACAGTTCTCTGGAAACACCATATATTTT.

The chain recombines TRBV20-1 with TRBJ2-5; a weak D match, TRBD2 (5 bases). Germline V CDR1 and CDR2: DFQATT, SNEGSKA (reference sequence). CDR3 length: 15 amino acids. V shed 0 bases and J shed 3 bases, with 14 bases lying between them. The CDR3 loop reads CSARDDYLPKETQYF. The CDR3 DNA reads TGCAGTGCTAGAGATGACTACCTACCCAAAGAGACCCAGTACTTC.

This clonotype was counted many times. The rearrangement uses TRBV20-1 and TRBJ1-2; D possibly corresponds to TRBD1 (5 bases). Trimming pared 0 bases from V and 8 bases from J, leaving 13 bases between. The length of the CDR3 is 13 residues. Germline V gene lookup returns CDR1 DFQATT and CDR2 SNEGSKA (reference sequence). DNA of the CDR3: TGCAGTGCTAGAGATGGGCAGGGCGGCGGCTACACCTTC. Its translation is CSARDGQGGGYTF.

Concerning this clonotype: Mismatch with germline at one junction end may stem from a read error. The chain couples TRBV28 to TRBJ1-2, with D perhaps TRBD1 (5 bases). This CDR3 is built from 17 residues. Germline lookup yields CDR1 MDHEN and CDR2 SYDVKM. This chain's CDR3 is CACSLKGFVGGNYGYTF. In DNA form, the CDR3 reads TGTGCCTGCAGTTTAAAAGGGTTTGTCGGGGGAAACTATGGCTACACCTTC.

The chain is built from TRBV20-1 and TRBJ2-2; D remains unclear. The CDR3 totals 13 residues. CDR1 and CDR2 from the germline V gene are DFQATT and SNEGSKA (reference sequence). The CDR3 sequence: CSARTPNTGELFF. DNA for the CDR3: TGCAGCGCGAGGACCCCGAACACCGGGGAGCTGTTTTTT.

V is TRBV12-3 or TRBV12-4 and J is TRBJ2-6; 13 nucleotides align to TRBD2. CDR3 length equals 19 residues. J lost 4 bases, V lost 2 bases, and 8 bases had no gene match. In DNA form, the CDR3 reads TGTGCCAGCAGTTTACTACTAGCGGGAGGGCCGCAAGGGGCCAACGTCCTGACTTTC. Translation: CASSLLLAGGPQGANVLTF.

Comments on this clonotype: A much larger clone sits a single nucleotide away, making a read error possible. This rearrangement joins TRBV15 to TRBJ2-4; D call uncertain. Germline assignment: CDR1 LNHNV and CDR2 YYDKDF (reference sequence). This CDR3 contains 14 residues. Trimming took 7 bases from V and 6 from J, leaving 16 bases between them. The CDR3 sequence is CATNTKRDSNIQYF. CDR3 bases: TGTGCCACCAACACCAAAAGGGATTCAAACATTCAGTACTTC.

In its sample, this clonotype was seen many times. The CDR3 DNA reads as TGCAGCGGGGACAGGCTCGGAGTGGCTTTCTTT. Its protein is CSGDRLGVAFF. V and J are TRBV29-1 and TRBJ1-1; 8 nucleotides match TRBD1. Germline V gives CDR1 SQVTM, CDR2 ANQGSEA. J was trimmed by 11 bases and V by 7 bases; bases with no gene match: 9. This CDR3 region has 11 residues.

This clonotype was recorded a few times. J is TRBJ2-2 and V is TRBV6-2 or TRBV6-3; tentatively, D is TRBD1 or TRBD2 (6 bases each). Trimming shortened V by 7 bases and J by 7 bases, and 16 bases separated the two germline ends. The length of the CDR3 is 14 residues. Germline lookup yields CDR1 MNHEY and CDR2 SVGEGT. The CDR3, as DNA: TGTGCCAGCACCCCGAGGGGGGCGGGCGGGGAGCTGTTTTTT. Its translation is CASTPRGAGGELFF.

This clonotype was recorded many times. The chain carries TRBV5-1 and TRBJ2-5; TRBD1 matches 7 bases. The CDR3 consists of 15 residues. CDR1 and CDR2 from the germline V gene are SGHRS and YFSETQ. V dropped 1 base and J dropped 1; count of bases not matched to a gene: 4. CDR3 region: CASSLLGQSQETQYF. CDR3 nucleotide sequence: TGCGCCAGCAGCTTGTTGGGACAGAGCCAAGAGACCCAGTACTTC.

Ten or more counts support this clonotype. A junction boundary mismatches the germline segment, possibly from a read error. The chain employs TRBV18 and TRBJ1-2; 9 nucleotides agree with TRBD1. The V gene's germline CDR1 is KGHSH and CDR2 LQKENI. The CDR3 contains 13 residues. The CDR3, as DNA: TGCGCCAGCAGCACCGGGACAGGGAGTGGCTACACCTTC. This encodes CASSTGTGSGYTF.

The sample holds many counts of this clonotype. The chain recombines TRBV20-1 with TRBJ1-5; D unresolved. V gave up 4 bases and J gave up 6 bases, with 13 bases separating them. The CDR3 spans 13 residues. Germline V gene sequence: CDR1 DFQATT, CDR2 SNEGSKA (reference sequence). In nucleotides, the CDR3 is TGCAGTGCTACGTGGGATAGGAGTCAGCCCCAGCATTTT. Translating it yields CSATWDRSQPQHF.

As regards this clonotype: Since a much larger clone is just one base distant, this may be a read error. This chain's CDR3 is CASSLYGVQLQHF. The DNA of the CDR3 is TGTGCCAGCAGTTTATACGGGGTACAGCTCCAGCATTTT. The chain joins TRBV27 to TRBJ1-5; D not resolved. The V gene's germline CDR1 is MNHEY and CDR2 SMNVEV (reference sequence). This CDR3 contains 13 residues.

Many counts were recorded for this clonotype. This rearrangement joins TRBV12-3 or TRBV12-4 to TRBJ2-5; D is perhaps TRBD1 (6 bases). The CDR3 runs 13 residues. V was clipped by 6 bases and J by 4 bases, with 12 bases between them. The CDR3 is CASSLDRRETQYF. The DNA of the CDR3 is TGTGCCAGCAGCCTCGACAGGCGAGAGACCCAGTACTTC.